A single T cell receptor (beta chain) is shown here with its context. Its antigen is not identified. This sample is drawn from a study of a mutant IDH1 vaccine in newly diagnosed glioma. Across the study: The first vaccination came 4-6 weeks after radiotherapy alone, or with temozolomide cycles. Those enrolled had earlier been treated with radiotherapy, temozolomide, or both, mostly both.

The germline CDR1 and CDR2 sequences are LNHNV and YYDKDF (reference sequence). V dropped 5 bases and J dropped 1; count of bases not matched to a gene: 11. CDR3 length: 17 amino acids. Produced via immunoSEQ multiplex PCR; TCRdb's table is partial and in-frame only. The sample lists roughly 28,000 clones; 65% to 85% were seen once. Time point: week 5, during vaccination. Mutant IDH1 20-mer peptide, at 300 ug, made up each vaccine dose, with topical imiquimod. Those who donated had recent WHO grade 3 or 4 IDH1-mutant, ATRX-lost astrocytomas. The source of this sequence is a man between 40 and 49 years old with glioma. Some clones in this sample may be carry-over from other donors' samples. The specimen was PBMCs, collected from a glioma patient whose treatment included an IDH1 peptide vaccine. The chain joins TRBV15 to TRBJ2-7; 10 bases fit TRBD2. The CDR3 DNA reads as TGTGCCACCAGCTCTGAATTATCTAGCGGGGGATCCTACGAGCAGTACTTC. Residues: CATSSELSSGGSYEQYF.